Below are 18 T cell receptor beta chains sequenced from a single sample in a study of blood T cell repertoires in COVID-19. Profiling relied on immunoSEQ multiplex PCR, and the TCRdb table lists in-frame clones only, not all of them. The sample has 200,000 to 250,000 clones, around four fifths seen once; the top ten hold 3.5% to 4%. Source material: PBMCs or T cells enriched from blood (not recorded which). The receptors here all came from a woman between 40 and 55 years old who had been exposed to COVID-19.

The chain employs TRBV18 and TRBJ2-2; 7 nucleotides match TRBD1. Germline loops: CDR1 KGHSH, CDR2 LQKENI. This CDR3 region has 15 residues. V shed 2 bases and J 6 bases; nucleotides not matched to a gene: 6. CDR3 loop: CASSPGQADAGELFF. The CDR3 nucleotides read TGTGCCAGCTCACCAGGACAGGCAGACGCCGGGGAGCTGTTTTTT.

The chain couples TRBV6-5 to TRBJ2-1; 8 bases agree with TRBD2. Per the germline V gene, CDR1 is MNHEY and CDR2 is SVGAGI. The junction had 4 bases not matched to a gene; V was cut back by 0 bases and J by 3 bases. The length of the CDR3 is 16 residues. Here the CDR3 DNA reads TGTGCCAGCAGTTACTCTAGCGGGAACCTCTACAATGAGCAGTTCTTC. Its translation: CASSYSSGNLYNEQFF.

This clone was observed a single time. The chain employs TRBV19 and TRBJ2-7; TRBD1 aligns across 7 bases. Trimming cost V 8 bases and J 3 bases; bases outside gene matches: 1. This CDR3 has 11 residues. Germline V gives CDR1 LNHDA, CDR2 SQIVND (reference sequence). CDR3 bases: TGTGCCAGTGGGGACAGCTACGAGCAGTACTTC. Translating gives CASGDSYEQYF.

This clone appeared a few times. This chain connects TRBV28 to TRBJ2-1, with 10 bases lining up with TRBD2. J gave up 7 bases and V 4 bases, and 7 bases lay outside the gene matches. The CDR3 contains 15 residues. Germline CDR1 is MDHEN and CDR2 is SYDVKM. CDR3 nucleotide sequence: TGTGCCAGCAGTTCAGCGGGGGGGCATGAAAATGAGCAGTTCTTC. Encoded protein: CASSSAGGHENEQFF.

The chain recombines TRBV21-1 with TRBJ1-2. TRBV21-1 is a pseudogene locus. There are 13 residues in the CDR3. CDR3 amino acids: CASSNFGGYGYTF. In DNA form, the CDR3 reads TGTGCCAGCAGCAATTTCGGCGGCTATGGCTACACCTTC.

The chain combines TRBV7-2 with TRBJ1-2, with D possibly matching TRBD1 (5 bases). This CDR3 has 14 amino acids. Germline V gene sequence: CDR1 SGHTA, CDR2 FQGNSA. V gave up 4 bases and J gave up 2 bases, with 11 bases separating them. This chain's CDR3 is CASSSTGRNYGYTF. CDR3 DNA sequence: TGTGCCAGCAGCTCTACAGGCCGAAACTATGGCTACACCTTC.

V gene TRBV6-5 combines with J gene TRBJ2-5, with TRBD1 matching over 8 bases. In germline, CDR1 is MNHEY, CDR2 SVGAGI. The CDR3 covers 14 residues. The ends lost 0 bases at V and 3 bases at J; junction bases unmatched: 0. In nucleotides, the CDR3 is TGTGCCAGCAGTTACTCGACAGGGGAAGAGACCCAGTACTTC. It translates to CASSYSTGEETQYF.

The chain combines TRBV7-9 with TRBJ1-3, with D perhaps matching TRBD1 (6 bases). Germline loops: CDR1 SEHNR, CDR2 FQNEAQ (reference sequence). The CDR3 totals 16 residues. V was cut by 4 bases and J by 10 bases, with 23 bases left in between. In DNA, the CDR3 is TGTGCCAGCAGCTCCGGGTCCCGGGACATTTATAGTACCATATATTTT. Protein product: CASSSGSRDIYSTIYF.

The chain combines TRBV6-5 with TRBJ1-4; D may be TRBD1 (5 bases). Germline V gives CDR1 MNHEY, CDR2 SVGAGI. CDR3 length equals 14 residues. The germline V and J ends were trimmed by 6 bases and 8 bases, with 16 bases remaining between them. The DNA for the CDR3 is TGTGCCAGCAGCTTCACCGGGACTCCCGAAAAACTGTTTTTT. Protein sequence: CASSFTGTPEKLFF.

The CDR3 spells CASSSSKNIQYF. The CDR3 DNA reads as TGTGCCAGCAGCTCCTCCAAAAACATTCAGTACTTC. The V call is TRBV9, the J call TRBJ2-4; no clear D. V lost 4 bases and J lost 2, with 4 bases in between. This CDR3 is 12 amino acids long. The germline V gene has CDR1 SGDLS and CDR2 YYNGEE. Drawing the rest from reference TRBV9 and TRBJ2-4, the complete variable domain is DSGVTQTPKHLITATGQRVTLRCSPRSGDLSVYWYQQSLDQGLQFLIQYYNGEERAKGNILERFSAQQFPDLHSELNLSSLELGDSALYFCASSSSKNIQYFGAGTRLSVL.

The chain uses TRBV24-1 and TRBJ1-1; 7 nucleotides line up with TRBD1. Germline loops: CDR1 KGHDR, CDR2 SFDVKD. After removal of 10 bases from V and 3 bases from J, the junction contained 13 bases not matched to a gene. The CDR3 runs 15 residues. This chain's CDR3 is CATRPTGRFDTEAFF. CDR3 DNA: TGTGCCACTCGTCCGACAGGGCGTTTCGACACTGAAGCTTTCTTT.

This chain links TRBV6-5 with TRBJ1-1; 7 bases are shared with TRBD1. Germline V lookup: CDR1 MNHEY, CDR2 SVGAGI. The V gene end was trimmed by 5 bases and the J gene end by 3 bases; junction bases not matched to a gene: 9. The CDR3 has 15 amino acids. CDR3 in DNA: TGTGCCAGCAGTCCCCGACAGGGCACGGACACTGAAGCTTTCTTT. It translates to CASSPRQGTDTEAFF.

The chain recombines TRBV6-1 with TRBJ2-3, with 12 bases identical to TRBD2. Trimming at V came to 4 bases and at J to 5 bases, leaving 4 bases not matched to a gene. The CDR3 covers 15 residues. Germline CDR1 is MNHNS and CDR2 is SASEGT. The CDR3 bases are TGTGCCAGCAGTGGAGCTAGCGGGGGGGAAGATACGCAGTATTTT. It yields the protein CASSGASGGEDTQYF.

This rearrangement joins TRBV28 to TRBJ2-7; the D gene is possibly TRBD1 (6 bases). In germline, CDR1 is MDHEN, CDR2 SYDVKM. There are 13 residues in the CDR3. V was shortened by 7 bases and J by 5 bases, with 15 bases between the two germline ends. CDR3 sequence (DNA): TGTGCCAGCACGTGGCTTGGGGGCGACGAGCAGTACTTC. Protein product: CASTWLGGDEQYF. The complete variable domain, with remaining parts taken from reference TRBV28 and TRBJ2-7, reads DVKVTQSSRYLVKRTGEKVFLECVQDMDHENMFWYRQDPGLGLRLIYFSYDVKMKEKGDIPEGYSVSREKKERFSLILESASTNQTSMYLCASTWLGGDEQYFGPGTRLTVT.

The chain couples TRBV5-4 to TRBJ2-7, with 7 bases matching TRBD1. From germline, CDR1 is SGHNT and CDR2 YYREEE (reference sequence). J gave up 0 bases and V 4 bases, and 7 bases lay outside the gene matches. This CDR3 spans 15 amino acids. The CDR3 protein is CASSPPGQISYEQYF. The CDR3 DNA reads TGTGCCAGCAGCCCCCCGGGACAGATCTCCTACGAGCAGTACTTC.

The chain's CDR3 is CASSTPHLAASPDTQYF. CDR3 nucleotide sequence: TGTGCCAGCAGTACACCCCATTTAGCGGCCTCTCCGGATACGCAGTATTTT. This chain connects TRBV28 to TRBJ2-3; the D gene is possibly TRBD2 (6 bases). Germline lookup yields CDR1 MDHEN and CDR2 SYDVKM. The CDR3 has 17 residues. The V end was cut by 5 bases, the J end by 6 bases, with 24 bases between.

This clone is a singleton in its sample. This chain links TRBV5-6 with TRBJ2-7; D might be TRBD2 (5 bases). CDR1 is SGHDT and CDR2 is YYEEEE in the germline V gene. V was clipped by 4 bases and J by 3 bases, with 14 bases between them. CDR3 length: 14 amino acids. The CDR3 DNA sequence: TGTGCCAGCAGCGCAACCGGGAACCGCTACGAGCAGTACTTC. It encodes CASSATGNRYEQYF.

This clone was detected a few times. The chain combines TRBV19 with TRBJ1-2, with a possible D match to TRBD1 (6 bases). Germline loops: CDR1 LNHDA, CDR2 SQIVND (reference sequence). The CDR3 length is 13 residues. The V gene lost 4 bases and the J gene lost 4 bases, with 10 bases spanning the gap. CDR3 coding DNA: TGTGCCAGTAGTACGCAGGACAGCTATGGCTACACCTTC. Translating gives CASSTQDSYGYTF.